The text below deals with one T cell receptor beta chain. The entry originates in a study of blood T cell repertoires in COVID-19. Method: immunoSEQ multiplex PCR; TCRdb's copy keeps in-frame clones and lacks some. The table has some 370,000 clones, around 86% seen once. This receptor was identified in a woman aged 50 to 65 who had recovered from COVID-19. Sequencing was performed on PBMCs or T cells enriched from blood (not recorded which).

CDR3: CASCRSIIAVNTGELFF. DNA for the CDR3: TGTGCCAGCTGCCGGTCGATAATAGCGGTGAACACCGGGGAGCTGTTTTTT. The chain links TRBV5-4 to TRBJ2-2, with D possibly matching TRBD2 (6 bases). CDR1 and CDR2 (germline): SGHNT, YYREEE (reference sequence). The CDR3 length is 17 residues. With 7 bases removed from V and 1 base from J, the gap between germline ends came to 20 bases.